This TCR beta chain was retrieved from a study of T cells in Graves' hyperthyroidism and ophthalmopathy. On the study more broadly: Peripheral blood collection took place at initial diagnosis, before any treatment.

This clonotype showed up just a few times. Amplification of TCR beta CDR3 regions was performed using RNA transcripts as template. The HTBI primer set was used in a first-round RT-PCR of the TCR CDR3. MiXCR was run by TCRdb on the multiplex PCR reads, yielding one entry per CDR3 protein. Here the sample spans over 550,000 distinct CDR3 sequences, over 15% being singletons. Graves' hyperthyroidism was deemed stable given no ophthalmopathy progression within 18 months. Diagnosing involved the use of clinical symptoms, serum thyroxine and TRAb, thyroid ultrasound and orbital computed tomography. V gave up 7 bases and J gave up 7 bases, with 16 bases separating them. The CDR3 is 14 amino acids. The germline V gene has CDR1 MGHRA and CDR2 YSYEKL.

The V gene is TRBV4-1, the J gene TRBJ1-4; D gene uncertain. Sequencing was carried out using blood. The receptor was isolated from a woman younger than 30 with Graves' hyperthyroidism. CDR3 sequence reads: CASKKLGSGEKLFF. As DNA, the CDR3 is TGCGCCAGCAAGAAACTGGGGTCTGGTGAAAAACTGTTTTTT.